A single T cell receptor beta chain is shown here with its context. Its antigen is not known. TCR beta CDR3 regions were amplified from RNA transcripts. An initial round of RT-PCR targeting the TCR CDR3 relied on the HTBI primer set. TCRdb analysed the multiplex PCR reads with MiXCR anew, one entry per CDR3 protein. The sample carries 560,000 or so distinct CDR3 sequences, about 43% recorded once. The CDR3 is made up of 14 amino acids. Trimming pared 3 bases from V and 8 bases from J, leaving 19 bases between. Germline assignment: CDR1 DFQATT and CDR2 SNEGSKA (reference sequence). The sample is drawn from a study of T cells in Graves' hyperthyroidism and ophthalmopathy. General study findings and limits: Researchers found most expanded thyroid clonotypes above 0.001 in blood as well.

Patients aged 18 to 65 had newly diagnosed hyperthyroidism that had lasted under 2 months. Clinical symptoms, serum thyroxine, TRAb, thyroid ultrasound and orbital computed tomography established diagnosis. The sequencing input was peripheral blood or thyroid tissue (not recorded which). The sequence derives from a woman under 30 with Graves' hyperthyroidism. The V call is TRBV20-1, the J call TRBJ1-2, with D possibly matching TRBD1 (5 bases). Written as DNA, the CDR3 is TGCAGTGCTAGGCCGGACGGGGGAGATTTCGGCTACACCTTC. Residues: CSARPDGGDFGYTF.